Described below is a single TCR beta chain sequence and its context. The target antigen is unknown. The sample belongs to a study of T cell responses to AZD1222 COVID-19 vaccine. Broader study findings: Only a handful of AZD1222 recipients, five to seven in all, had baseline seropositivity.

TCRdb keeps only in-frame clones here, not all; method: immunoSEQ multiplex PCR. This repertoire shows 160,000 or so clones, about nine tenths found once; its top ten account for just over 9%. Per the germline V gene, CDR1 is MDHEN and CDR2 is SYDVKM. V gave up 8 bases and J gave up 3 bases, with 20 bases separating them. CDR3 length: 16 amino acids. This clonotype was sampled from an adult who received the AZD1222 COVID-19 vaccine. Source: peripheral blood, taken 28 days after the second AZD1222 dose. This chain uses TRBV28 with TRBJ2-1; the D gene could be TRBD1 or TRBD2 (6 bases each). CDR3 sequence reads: CASRKGGLNIYNEQFF. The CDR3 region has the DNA TGTGCCAGCCGTAAAGGGGGGTTGAATATCTACAATGAGCAGTTCTTC. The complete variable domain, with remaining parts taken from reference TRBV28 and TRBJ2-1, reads DVKVTQSSRYLVKRTGEKVFLECVQDMDHENMFWYRQDPGLGLRLIYFSYDVKMKEKGDIPEGYSVSREKKERFSLILESASTNQTSMYLCASRKGGLNIYNEQFFGPGTRLTVL.